The clone carrying this T cell receptor (beta chain) was recorded once. These data are taken from a study of blood T cell repertoires in COVID-19. Assay: immunoSEQ multiplex PCR; the TCRdb copy retains only in-frame clones and omits some. The table lists 250,000 to 350,000 clones, 70% to 90% of them singletons. The V gene lost 2 bases and the J gene lost 3 bases, with 6 bases spanning the gap. CDR3 length equals 13 residues. Per germline, CDR1 MGHRA and CDR2 YSYEKL. The sequence was collected from a woman in her thirties who had recovered from COVID-19. The genes are TRBV4-1 and TRBJ2-3; no clear D gene. Input material: peripheral blood. Here the CDR3 reads CASSQSITDTQYF. The CDR3 DNA sequence: TGCGCCAGCAGCCAAAGCATAACAGATACGCAGTATTTT.